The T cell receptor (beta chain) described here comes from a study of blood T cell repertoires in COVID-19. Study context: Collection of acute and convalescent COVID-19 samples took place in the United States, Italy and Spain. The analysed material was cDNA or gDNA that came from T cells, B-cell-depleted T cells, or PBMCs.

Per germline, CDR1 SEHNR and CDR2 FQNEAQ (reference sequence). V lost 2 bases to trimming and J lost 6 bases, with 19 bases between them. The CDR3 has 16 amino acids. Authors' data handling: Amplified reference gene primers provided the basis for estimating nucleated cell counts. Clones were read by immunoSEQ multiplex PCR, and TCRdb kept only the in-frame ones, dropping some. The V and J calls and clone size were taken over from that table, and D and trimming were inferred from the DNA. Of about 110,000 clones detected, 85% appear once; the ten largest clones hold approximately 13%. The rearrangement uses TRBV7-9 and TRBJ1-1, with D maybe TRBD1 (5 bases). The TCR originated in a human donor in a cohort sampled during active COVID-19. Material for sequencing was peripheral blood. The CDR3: CASSLNIEQVPSEAFF. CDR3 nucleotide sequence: TGTGCCAGCAGCTTAAACATAGAACAGGTACCTTCTGAAGCTTTCTTT.